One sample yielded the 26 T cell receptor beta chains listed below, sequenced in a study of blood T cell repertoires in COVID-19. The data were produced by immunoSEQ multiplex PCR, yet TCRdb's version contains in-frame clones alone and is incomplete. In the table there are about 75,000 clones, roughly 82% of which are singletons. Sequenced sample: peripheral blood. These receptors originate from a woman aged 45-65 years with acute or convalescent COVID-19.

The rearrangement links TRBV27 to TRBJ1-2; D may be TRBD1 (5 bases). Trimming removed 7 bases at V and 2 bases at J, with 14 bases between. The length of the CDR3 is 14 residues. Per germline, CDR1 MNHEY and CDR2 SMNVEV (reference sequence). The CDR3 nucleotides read TGTGCCAGCATGGGTGGGGGGGGAAACTATGGCTACACCTTC. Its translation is CASMGGGGNYGYTF.

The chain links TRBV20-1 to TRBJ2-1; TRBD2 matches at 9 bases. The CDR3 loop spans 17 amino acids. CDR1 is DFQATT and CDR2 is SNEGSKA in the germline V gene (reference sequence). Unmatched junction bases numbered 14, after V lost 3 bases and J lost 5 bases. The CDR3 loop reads CSASGFGGRVADNEQFF. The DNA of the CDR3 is TGCAGTGCTAGTGGTTTTGGCGGGAGGGTTGCGGACAATGAGCAGTTCTTC.

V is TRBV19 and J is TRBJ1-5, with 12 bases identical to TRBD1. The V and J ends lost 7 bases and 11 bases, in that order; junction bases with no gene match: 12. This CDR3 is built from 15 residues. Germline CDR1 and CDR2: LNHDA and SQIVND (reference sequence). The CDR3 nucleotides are TGTGCCAGTACGGATCGGGACAGGGGGCGCGAAGCCCAGCATTTT. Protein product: CASTDRDRGREAQHF. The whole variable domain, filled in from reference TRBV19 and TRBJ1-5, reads DGGITQSPKYLFRKEGQNVTLSCEQNLNHDAMYWYRQDPGQGLRLIYYSQIVNDFQKGDIAEGYSVSREKKESFPLTVTSAQKNPTAFYLCASTDRDRGREAQHFGDGTRLSIL.

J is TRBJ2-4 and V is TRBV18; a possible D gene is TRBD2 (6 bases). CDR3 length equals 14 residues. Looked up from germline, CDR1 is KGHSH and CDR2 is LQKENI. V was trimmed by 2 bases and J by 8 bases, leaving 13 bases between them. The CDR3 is CASSPGGRSHIQYF. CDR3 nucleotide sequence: TGTGCCAGCTCACCAGGAGGGAGGTCGCACATTCAGTACTTC.

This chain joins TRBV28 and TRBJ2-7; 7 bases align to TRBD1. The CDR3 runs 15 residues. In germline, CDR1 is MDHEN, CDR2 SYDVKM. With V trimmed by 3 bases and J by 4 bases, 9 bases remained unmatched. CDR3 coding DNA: TGTGCCAGCAGTTTTCCCTTGGGACAGAAGTACGAGCAGTACTTC. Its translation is CASSFPLGQKYEQYF.

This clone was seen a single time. This chain's CDR3 is CATSSGARVGQPQHF. In nucleotides, the CDR3 is TGTGCCACCAGCAGCGGAGCCCGAGTAGGCCAGCCCCAGCATTTT. This sequence joins TRBV15 and TRBJ1-5; D is unresolved. V dropped 3 bases and J dropped 7 bases, with 16 bases sitting between them. The CDR3 totals 15 residues. CDR1 and CDR2 (germline): LNHNV, YYDKDF (reference sequence).

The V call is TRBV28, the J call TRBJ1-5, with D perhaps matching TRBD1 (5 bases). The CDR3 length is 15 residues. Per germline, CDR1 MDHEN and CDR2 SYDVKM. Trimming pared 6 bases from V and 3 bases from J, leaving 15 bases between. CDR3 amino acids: CASRPPQVYNQPQHF. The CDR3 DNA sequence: TGTGCCAGCAGGCCCCCACAGGTTTACAATCAGCCCCAGCATTTT.

The CDR3 nucleotides are TGTGCCAGCACCCCGGAGTGGGGAGCAGATACGCAGTATTTT. It specifies CASTPEWGADTQYF. This chain joins TRBV9 and TRBJ2-3; perhaps TRBD2 as D (5 bases). The V gene lost 6 bases and the J gene lost 4 bases, with 15 bases spanning the gap. Germline lookup yields CDR1 SGDLS and CDR2 YYNGEE. This CDR3 contains 14 residues.

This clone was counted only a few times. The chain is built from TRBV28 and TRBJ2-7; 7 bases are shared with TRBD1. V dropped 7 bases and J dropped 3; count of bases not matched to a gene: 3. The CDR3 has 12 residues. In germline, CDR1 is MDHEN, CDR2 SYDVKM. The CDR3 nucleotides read TGTGCCAGCAAGGACAGGTACTACGAGCAGTACTTC. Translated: CASKDRYYEQYF.

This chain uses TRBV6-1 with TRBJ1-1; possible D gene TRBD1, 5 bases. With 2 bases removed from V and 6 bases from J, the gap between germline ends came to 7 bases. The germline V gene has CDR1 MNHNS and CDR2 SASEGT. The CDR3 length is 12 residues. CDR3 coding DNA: TGTGCCAGCAGTGAACAGGGCGCTGAAGCTTTCTTT. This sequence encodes CASSEQGAEAFF.

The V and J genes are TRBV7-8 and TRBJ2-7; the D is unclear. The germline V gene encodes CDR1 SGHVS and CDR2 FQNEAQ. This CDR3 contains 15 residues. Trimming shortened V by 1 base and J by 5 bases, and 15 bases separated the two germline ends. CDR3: CASSLVSFVEDEQYF. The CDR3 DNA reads TGTGCCAGCAGCTTAGTGTCTTTTGTCGAGGACGAGCAGTACTTC.

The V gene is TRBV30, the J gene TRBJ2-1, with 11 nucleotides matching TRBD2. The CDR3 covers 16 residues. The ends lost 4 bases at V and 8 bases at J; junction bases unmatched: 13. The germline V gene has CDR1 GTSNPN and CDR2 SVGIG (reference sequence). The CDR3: CAWKGLGSGGAYEQFF. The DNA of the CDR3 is TGTGCCTGGAAAGGGTTAGGTAGCGGGGGGGCATATGAGCAGTTCTTC.

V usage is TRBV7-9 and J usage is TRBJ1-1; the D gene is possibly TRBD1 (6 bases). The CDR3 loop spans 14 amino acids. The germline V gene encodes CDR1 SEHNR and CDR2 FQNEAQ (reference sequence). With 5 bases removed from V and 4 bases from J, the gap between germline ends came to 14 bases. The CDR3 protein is CASSAQGRTTEAFF. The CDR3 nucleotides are TGTGCCAGCAGCGCACAGGGCCGAACCACTGAAGCTTTCTTT.

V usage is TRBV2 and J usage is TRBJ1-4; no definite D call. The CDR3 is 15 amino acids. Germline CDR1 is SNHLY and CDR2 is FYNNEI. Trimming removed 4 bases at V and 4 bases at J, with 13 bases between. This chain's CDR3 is CASSATSGFNEKLFF. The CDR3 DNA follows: TGTGCCAGCAGTGCAACAAGTGGCTTTAATGAAAAACTGTTTTTT.

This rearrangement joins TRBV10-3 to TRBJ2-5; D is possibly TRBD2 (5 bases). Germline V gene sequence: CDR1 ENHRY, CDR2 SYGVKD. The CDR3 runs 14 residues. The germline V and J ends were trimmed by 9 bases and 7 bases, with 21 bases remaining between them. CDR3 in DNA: TGTGCCATGTCGCCGGGGAGCACTCCGGGGACCCAGTACTTC. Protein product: CAMSPGSTPGTQYF.

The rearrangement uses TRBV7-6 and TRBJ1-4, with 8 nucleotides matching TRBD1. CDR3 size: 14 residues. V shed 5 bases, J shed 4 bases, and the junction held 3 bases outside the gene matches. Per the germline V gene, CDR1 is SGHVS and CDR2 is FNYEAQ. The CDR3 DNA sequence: TGTGCCAGCAGCCGGACAGGGATTAATGAAAAACTGTTTTTT. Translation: CASSRTGINEKLFF.

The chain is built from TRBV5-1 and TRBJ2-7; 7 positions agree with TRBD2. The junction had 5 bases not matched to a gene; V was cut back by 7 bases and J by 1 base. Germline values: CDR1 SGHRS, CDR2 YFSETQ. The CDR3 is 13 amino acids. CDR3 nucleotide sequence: TGCGCCAGCCGGCTAGCGGATTCCTACGAGCAGTACTTC. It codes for CASRLADSYEQYF.

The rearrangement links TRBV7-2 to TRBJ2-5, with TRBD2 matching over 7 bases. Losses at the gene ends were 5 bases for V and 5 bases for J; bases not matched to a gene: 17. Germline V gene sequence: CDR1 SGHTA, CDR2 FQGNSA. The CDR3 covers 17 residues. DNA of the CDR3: TGTGCCAGCAGCCCCGGGGGGACGGGGGAGAGTAGGGAGACCCAGTACTTC. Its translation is CASSPGGTGESRETQYF.

The CDR3 loop is CASRESRGEPEFDNEQFF. DNA of the CDR3: TGTGCAAGTCGGGAATCCAGGGGGGAACCGGAATTCGACAATGAGCAGTTCTTC. This sequence joins TRBV12-2 and TRBJ2-1; TRBD1 was called by the table and not checked on the DNA. TRBV12-2 is reported as a pseudogene. The CDR3 contains 18 residues.

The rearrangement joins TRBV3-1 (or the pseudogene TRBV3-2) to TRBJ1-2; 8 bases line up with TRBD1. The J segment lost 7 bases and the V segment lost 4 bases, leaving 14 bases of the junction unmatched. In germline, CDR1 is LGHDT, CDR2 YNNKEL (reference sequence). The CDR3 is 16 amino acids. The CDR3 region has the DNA TGTGCCAGCAGCCTGCGACTCGACAGGACAGGGAGTGGCTACACCTTC. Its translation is CASSLRLDRTGSGYTF.

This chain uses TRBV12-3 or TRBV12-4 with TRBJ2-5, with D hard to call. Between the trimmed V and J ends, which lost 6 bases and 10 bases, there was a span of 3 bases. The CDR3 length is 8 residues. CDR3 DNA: TGTGCCAGCAGCCACCAGTACTTC. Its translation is CASSHQYF.

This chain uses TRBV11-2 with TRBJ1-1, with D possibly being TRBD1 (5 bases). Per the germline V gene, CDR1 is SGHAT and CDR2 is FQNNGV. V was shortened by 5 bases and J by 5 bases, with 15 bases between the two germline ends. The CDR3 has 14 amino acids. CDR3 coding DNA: TGTGCCAGCAGCCCCTCAAGGGGAGGGACTGAAGCTTTCTTT. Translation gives CASSPSRGGTEAFF. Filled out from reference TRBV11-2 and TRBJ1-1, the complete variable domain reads EAGVAQSPRYKIIEKRQSVAFWCNPISGHATLYWYQQILGQGPKLLIQFQNNGVVDDSQLPKDRFSAERLKGVDSTLKIQPAKLEDSAVYLCASSPSRGGTEAFFGQGTRLTVV.

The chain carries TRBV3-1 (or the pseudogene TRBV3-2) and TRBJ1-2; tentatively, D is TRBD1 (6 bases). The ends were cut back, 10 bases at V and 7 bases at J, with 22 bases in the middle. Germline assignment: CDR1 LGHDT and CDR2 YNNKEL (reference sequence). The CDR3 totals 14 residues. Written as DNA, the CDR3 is TGTGCCACCTCTCGCGCGGGGGGCGCGGGTGGCTACACCTTC. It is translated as CATSRAGGAGGYTF.

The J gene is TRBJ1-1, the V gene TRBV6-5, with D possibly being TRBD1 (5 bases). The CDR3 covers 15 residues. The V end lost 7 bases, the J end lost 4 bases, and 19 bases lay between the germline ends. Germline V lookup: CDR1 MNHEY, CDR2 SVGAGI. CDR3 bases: TGTGCCAGCACCCCCATCGGGGGTAGCTTCACTGAAGCTTTCTTT. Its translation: CASTPIGGSFTEAFF.

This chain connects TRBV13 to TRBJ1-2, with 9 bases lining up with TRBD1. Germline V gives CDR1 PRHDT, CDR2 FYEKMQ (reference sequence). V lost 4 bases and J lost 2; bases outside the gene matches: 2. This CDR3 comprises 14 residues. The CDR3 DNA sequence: TGTGCCAGCAGCTCTGGGACAGGGAACTATGGCTACACCTTC. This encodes CASSSGTGNYGYTF.

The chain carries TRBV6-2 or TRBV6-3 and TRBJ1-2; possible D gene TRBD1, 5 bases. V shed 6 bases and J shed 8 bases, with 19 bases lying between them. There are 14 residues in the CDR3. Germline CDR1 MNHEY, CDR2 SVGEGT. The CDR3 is CASSYDRKVGGYTF. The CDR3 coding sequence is TGTGCCAGCAGCTATGACAGAAAGGTGGGAGGCTACACCTTC.